Shown below are 13 T cell receptor beta chains from a single sample sequenced in a study of OX40 agonist ivuxolimab in advanced cancers. The assay was immunoSEQ multiplex PCR, and TCRdb's table has in-frame clones only and misses some. The sample consists of 65,000 to 85,000 clones, roughly nine tenths of them appearing once. Sample: CD4+ or CD8+ T cells sorted from blood, taken in a trial of the OX40 agonist ivuxolimab. The origin of the receptors is an adult with an advanced solid tumor such as melanoma, head and neck, liver or kidney cancer.

The V call is TRBV10-1, the J call TRBJ2-1; 10 bases line up with TRBD1. The V gene end was trimmed by 9 bases and the J gene end by 13 bases; junction bases not matched to a gene: 12. The CDR3 runs 13 residues. Germline values: CDR1 WNHNN, CDR2 SYGVQD (reference sequence). The CDR3: CASTPGTGVFQFF. CDR3 bases: TGCGCCAGTACCCCAGGGACAGGGGTTTTTCAGTTCTTC.

The chain combines TRBV6-6 with TRBJ1-3; D is ambiguous. This CDR3 comprises 15 residues. CDR1 is MNHNY and CDR2 is SVGAGI in the germline V gene (reference sequence). V lost 0 bases, J lost 0 bases, and 6 bases lay in between. The CDR3 loop reads CASSYSHSSGNTIYF. The CDR3 DNA follows: TGTGCCAGCAGTTACTCACACAGCTCTGGAAACACCATATATTTT.

The gene calls are TRBV30 and TRBJ1-5; the D gene is possibly TRBD1 (6 bases). Germline V lookup: CDR1 GTSNPN, CDR2 SVGIG (reference sequence). With 2 bases removed from V and 4 bases from J, the gap between germline ends came to 9 bases. There are 13 residues in the CDR3. The CDR3 here is CAWSTTGNQPQHF. CDR3 sequence (DNA): TGTGCCTGGAGTACTACAGGGAATCAGCCCCAGCATTTT.

The CDR3 here is CASSDSPYEQYF. In nucleotides, the CDR3 is TGTGCCAGCAGTGACAGTCCCTACGAGCAGTACTTC. V and J are TRBV28 and TRBJ2-7; maybe TRBD1 (5 bases). In germline, CDR1 is MDHEN, CDR2 SYDVKM. The germline V and J ends were trimmed by 5 bases and 2 bases, with 7 bases remaining between them. This CDR3 region has 12 residues.

This clone was found once. The genes are TRBV30 and TRBJ1-3; D is possibly TRBD1 (6 bases). The CDR3 sequence is 15 residues long. Germline V lookup: CDR1 GTSNPN, CDR2 SVGIG (reference sequence). With 4 bases removed from V and 0 bases from J, the gap between germline ends came to 13 bases. CDR3 residues: CAWTGAVPSGNTIYF. DNA for the CDR3: TGTGCCTGGACAGGGGCGGTCCCCTCTGGAAACACCATATATTTT.

J is TRBJ1-5 and V is TRBV5-8; no clear D gene. With 1 base removed from V and 0 bases from J, the gap between germline ends came to 11 bases. Germline loops: CDR1 SGHTS, CDR2 YDEGEE. This CDR3 contains 16 residues. CDR3 nucleotide sequence: TGTGCCAGCAGCTTGTTGGATCGGCATAGCAATCAGCCCCAGCATTTT. Protein: CASSLLDRHSNQPQHF.

The rearrangement uses TRBV5-4 and TRBJ1-1; weak D call: TRBD1 (6 bases). Trimming removed 0 bases from V and 8 bases from J, with 14 bases in between. The CDR3 is 14 residues long. The V gene's germline CDR1 is SGHNT and CDR2 YYREEE (reference sequence). The DNA of the CDR3 is TGTGCCAGCAGCTTGGGGGGGACAAGAAGCGAAGCTTTCTTT. As protein: CASSLGGTRSEAFF.

CDR3: CASSLAENYGYTF. CDR3 nucleotides: TGCGCCAGCAGCTTGGCAGAGAACTATGGCTACACCTTC. The chain joins TRBV5-1 to TRBJ1-2; no clear D gene. Trimming stripped 0 bases from V and 2 bases from J, with 5 bases between. The germline V gene has CDR1 SGHRS and CDR2 YFSETQ. The CDR3 has 13 amino acids.

The chain uses TRBV19 and TRBJ2-4; the D is unclear. The CDR3 has 12 amino acids. The germline CDR1 and CDR2 sequences are LNHDA and SQIVND (reference sequence). With 3 bases removed from V and 8 bases from J, the gap between germline ends came to 8 bases. The CDR3 DNA reads as TGTGCCAGTAGTATCCAGGAGCACATTCAGTACTTC. Residues: CASSIQEHIQYF.

The chain couples TRBV11-2 to TRBJ2-3, with no clear D. The CDR3 is made up of 11 amino acids. Looked up from germline, CDR1 is SGHAT and CDR2 is FQNNGV. V lost 7 bases, J lost 3 bases, and 5 bases lay in between. The CDR3 loop reads CASTRTDTQYF. The DNA of the CDR3 is TGTGCCAGCACCCGAACAGATACGCAGTATTTT.

This chain uses TRBV7-3 with TRBJ2-3, with 9 bases fitting TRBD2. CDR3 length: 16 amino acids. V gave up 5 bases and J gave up 0 bases; unmatched junction bases: 6. Germline V gene sequence: CDR1 SGHTA, CDR2 FQGTGA. The CDR3 coding sequence is TGTGCCAGCAGCCTATTAGCGGGGGCTAGCACAGATACGCAGTATTTT. It is translated as CASSLLAGASTDTQYF.

This clone appeared a single time. The V gene is TRBV5-6, the J gene TRBJ2-5; 7 bases are a match to TRBD2. V lost 4 bases, J lost 6 bases, and 12 bases stayed unmatched. Germline values: CDR1 SGHDT, CDR2 YYEEEE. The CDR3 extends over 15 amino acids. The chain's CDR3 is CASSPSWGTTKTQYF. CDR3 nucleotides: TGTGCCAGCAGCCCCTCTTGGGGGACTACGAAGACCCAGTACTTC.

The chain is built from TRBV28 and TRBJ2-3, with 8 nucleotides matching TRBD2. The V gene end was trimmed by 8 bases and the J gene end by 3 bases; junction bases not matched to a gene: 13. CDR3 length: 16 amino acids. Germline CDR1 reads MDHEN; CDR2 reads SYDVKM. The CDR3 is CASAGAGGGGTDTQYF. The CDR3 nucleotides read TGTGCCAGCGCTGGGGCGGGAGGAGGAGGAACAGATACGCAGTATTTT.